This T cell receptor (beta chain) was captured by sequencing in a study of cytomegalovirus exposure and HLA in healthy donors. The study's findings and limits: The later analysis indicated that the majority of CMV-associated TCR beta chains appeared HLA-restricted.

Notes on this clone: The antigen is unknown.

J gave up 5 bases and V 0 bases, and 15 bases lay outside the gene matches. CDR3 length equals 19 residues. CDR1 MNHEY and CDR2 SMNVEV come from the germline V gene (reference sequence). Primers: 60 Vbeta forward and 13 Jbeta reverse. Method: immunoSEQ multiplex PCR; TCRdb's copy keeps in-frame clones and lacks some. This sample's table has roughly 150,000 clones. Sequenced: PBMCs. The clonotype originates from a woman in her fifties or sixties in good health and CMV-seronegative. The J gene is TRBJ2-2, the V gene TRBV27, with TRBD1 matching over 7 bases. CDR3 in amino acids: CASSLSPYGQGVDTGELFF. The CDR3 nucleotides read TGTGCCAGCAGTTTATCCCCCTACGGGCAGGGGGTAGATACCGGGGAGCTGTTTTTT.